Listed below are T cell receptor beta chains from one sample, sequenced in a study of T cell repertoires in cytomegalovirus infection. TCRdb recomputed calls from the reads with MiXCR, one row per CDR3 protein. This sample has hundreds of thousands of distinct CDR3 sequences; 25% to 40% occur once, and the top ten carry under 15%. Antigen specificity for these receptors is unknown. The specimen comprised cultured CD8+ T cells from PBMCs, sampled from culture after CMV antigen stimulation. These TCRs come from a human donor in good health (CMV status not recorded). Some clones in this sample may be carry-over from other donors' samples. Both conserved end residues are part of each CDR3. A D gene is named only where the DNA matches it firmly. Only part of the rows carry a size: once, few, many, or a class if the clone is expanded.

TRBJ2-7 | few | TRBV5-6 | TRBD1 | CASSLVDRGRAEQYF | TGTGCCAGCAGCTTGGTTGACAGGGGGCGGGCCGAGCAGTACTTC
TRBJ2-5 | few | TRBV5-1 | NA | CASSLSTGVLQETQYF | TGCGCCAGCAGCCTTTCGACCGGCGTTCTCCAAGAGACCCAGTACTTC
TRBJ2-5 | NA | TRBV12-3/TRBV12-4 | NA | CASASPSEETQYF | TGTGCCAGCGCCTCCCCATCGGAAGAGACCCAGTACTTC
TRBJ1-2 | NA | TRBV20-1 | NA | CSARAEENYGYTF | TGCAGTGCTAGAGCTGAGGAGAACTATGGCTACACCTTC
TRBJ1-2 | NA | TRBV5-3 | TRBD1 | CVSSWSWDRAIRGYTF | TGTGTCAGCAGCTGGAGTTGGGACAGGGCGATACGTGGCTACACCTTC
TRBJ1-5 | many | TRBV7-2 | NA | CASSSTLGGSNQPQHF | TGTGCCAGCAGCTCGACGCTCGGGGGAAGCAATCAGCCCCAGCATTTT
TRBJ2-3 | NA | TRBV7-4 | TRBD2 | CASSWERENTDTQYF | TGTGCCAGCAGCTGGGAGCGGGAAAACACAGATACGCAGTATTTT
TRBJ1-1 | NA | TRBV12-3/TRBV12-4 | NA | CAGSLGITEAFF | TGTGCCGGCAGTTTAGGGATCACTGAAGCTTTCTTT
TRBJ1-4 | NA | TRBV19 | NA | CASSFTVTTNEKLFF | TGTGCCAGTAGTTTCACGGTAACAACTAATGAAAAACTGTTTTTT
TRBJ2-1 | NA | TRBV29-1 | TRBD2 | CSVRLAGGDEQFF | TGCAGCGTTCGTCTAGCGGGAGGCGATGAGCAGTTCTTC
TRBJ2-2 | NA | TRBV7-3 | NA | CASSFQGGPGELFF | TGTGCCAGCAGCTTCCAGGGTGGCCCCGGGGAGCTGTTTTTT
TRBJ2-4 | few | TRBV7-9 | TRBD1 | CASSLGQGDTKNIQYF | TGTGCCAGCAGTCTCGGACAGGGGGATACCAAAAACATTCAGTACTTC
TRBJ2-7 | NA | TRBV27 | TRBD2 | CASSLIAGGNEQYF | TGTGCCAGCAGTTTGATAGCGGGGGGAAACGAGCAGTACTTC
TRBJ2-5 | NA | TRBV6-5 | NA | CASSLQGPGETQYF | TGTGCCAGCAGTTTACAGGGTCCAGGAGAGACCCAGTACTTC
TRBJ1-2 | many | TRBV12-3/TRBV12-4 | NA | CASRIGGYYGYTF | TGTGCCAGCAGGATTGGGGGTTACTATGGCTACACCTTC
TRBJ1-1 | NA | TRBV18 | TRBD1 | CASSPPDRGRGAFF | TGTGCCAGCTCACCACCGGACAGGGGGCGGGGAGCTTTCTTT
TRBJ1-1 | NA | TRBV7-9 | NA | CASRLNREGNTEAFF | TGTGCCAGCAGACTAAACAGGGAGGGGAACACTGAAGCTTTCTTT
TRBJ1-5 | NA | TRBV12-3/TRBV12-4 | NA | CASSMDISNQPQHF | TGTGCCAGCAGTATGGACATTAGCAATCAGCCCCAGCATTTT
TRBJ2-7 | few | TRBV27 | NA | CASSFGRLAYEQYF | TGTGCCAGCAGTTTTGGCCGCCTCGCCTACGAGCAGTACTTC
TRBJ2-7 | many | TRBV7-6 | NA | CASSNNNLYEQYF | TGTGCCAGCAGCAACAACAATCTCTACGAGCAGTACTTC
TRBJ2-3 | NA | TRBV2 | NA | CASSEGTAGLTDTQYF | TGTGCCAGCAGTGAGGGGACCGCGGGCCTCACAGATACGCAGTATTTT
TRBJ2-1 | few | TRBV5-6 | TRBD1 | CASSWGQGVFYNEQFF | TGTGCCAGCAGCTGGGGACAGGGTGTTTTCTACAATGAGCAGTTCTTC
TRBJ2-4 | once | TRBV2 | NA | CASSLPGEKNIQYF | TGTGCCAGCAGCCTACCGGGAGAAAAAAACATTCAGTACTTC
TRBJ2-1 | few | TRBV14 | TRBD1 | CASSQGWDRGSYNEQFF | TGTGCCAGCAGCCAAGGATGGGACAGGGGGTCCTACAATGAGCAGTTCTTC